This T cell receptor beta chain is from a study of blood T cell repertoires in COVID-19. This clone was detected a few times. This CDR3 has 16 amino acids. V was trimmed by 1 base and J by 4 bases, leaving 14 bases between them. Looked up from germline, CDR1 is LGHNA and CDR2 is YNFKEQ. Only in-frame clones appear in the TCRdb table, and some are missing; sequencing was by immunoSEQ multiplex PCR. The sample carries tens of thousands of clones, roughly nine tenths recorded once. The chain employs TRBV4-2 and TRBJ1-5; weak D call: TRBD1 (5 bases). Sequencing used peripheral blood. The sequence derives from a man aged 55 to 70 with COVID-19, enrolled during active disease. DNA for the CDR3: TGTGCCAGCAGCCAAGTTGGTCGACAGAATAATCAGCCCCAGCATTTT. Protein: CASSQVGRQNNQPQHF.